A selection of T cell receptor beta chains follows, all from one sample in a study of T cell responses to AZD1222 COVID-19 vaccine. The assay was immunoSEQ multiplex PCR, and TCRdb's table has in-frame clones only and misses some. The sample has around 67,000 clones, 83% seen once. Sequencing used peripheral blood, obtained 28 days after the second AZD1222 dose. The receptor set was obtained from an adult who received the AZD1222 COVID-19 vaccine. The CDR3 runs from the conserved cysteine through the conserved F or W. D genes are given only for firm matches. Some rows mark clone size as missing; the rest say once, few, many or name a class of expanded clone.

CDR3: CASSLEKETYEQYF
DNA: TGTGCCAGCAGCTTAGAGAAGGAGACCTACGAGCAGTACTTC
J: TRBJ2-7
size: -
D: -
V: TRBV11-2

CDR3: CASSNSGGATDQYF
DNA: TGTGCCAGCAGTAATAGCGGGGGGGCTACGGACCAGTACTTC
J: TRBJ2-5
size: -
D: TRBD2
V: TRBV2

CDR3: CASSQDSNQPQHF
DNA: TGTGCCAGCAGTCAGGATAGCAATCAGCCCCAGCATTTT
J: TRBJ1-5
size: -
D: -
V: TRBV2

CDR3: CASSFSQVNSNQPQHF
DNA: TGTGCCAGCAGCTTCTCGCAGGTTAATAGCAATCAGCCCCAGCATTTT
J: TRBJ1-5
size: -
D: -
V: TRBV5-5

CDR3: CASSTGGHPETQYF
DNA: TGTGCCAGCTCTACGGGTGGGCACCCGGAGACCCAGTACTTC
J: TRBJ2-5
size: -
D: -
V: TRBV2

CDR3: CASSYEGSNQPQHF
DNA: TGTGCCAGCAGTTACGAGGGTAGCAATCAGCCCCAGCATTTT
J: TRBJ1-5
size: -
D: -
V: TRBV6-6

CDR3: CASPSPNTGELFF
DNA: TGTGCCAGCCCGTCGCCGAACACCGGGGAGCTGTTTTTT
J: TRBJ2-2
size: -
D: -
V: TRBV2

CDR3: CASSIGKGGPPEF
DNA: TGTGCCAGTAGTATCGGGAAGGGGGGGCCTCCGGAGTTT
J: TRBJ1-6
size: -
D: -
V: TRBV19

CDR3: CATSRDTVGEKLFF
DNA: TGTGCCACCAGCAGAGATACCGTAGGGGAAAAACTGTTTTTT
J: TRBJ1-4
size: -
D: -
V: TRBV15

CDR3: CASSEGLRQGPGNTEAFF
DNA: TGTGCCAGCAGTGAAGGCCTCCGGCAGGGGCCGGGGAACACTGAAGCTTTCTTT
J: TRBJ1-1
size: -
D: -
V: TRBV6-1

CDR3: CASRAGTGDGYTF
DNA: TGTGCCAGCAGGGCCGGGACAGGGGATGGCTACACCTTC
J: TRBJ1-2
size: -
D: TRBD1
V: TRBV6-5

CDR3: CASSHYLGGDTEAFF
DNA: TGTGCCAGCAGCCACTACCTGGGGGGCGACACTGAAGCTTTCTTT
J: TRBJ1-1
size: few
D: -
V: TRBV4-2

CDR3: CASKRQANTEAFF
DNA: TGCGCCAGCAAGAGACAGGCGAACACTGAAGCTTTCTTT
J: TRBJ1-1
size: -
D: -
V: TRBV5-1